The 2 T cell receptor beta chains below come from one sample, sequenced in a study of PD-1 blockade in mismatch repair-deficient tumors. Libraries were prepared by immunoSEQ multiplex PCR; TCRdb keeps only in-frame clonotypes and omits some of them. The profile shows about 38,000 clones, about 85% of them singletons. The specimen was peripheral blood, collected approximately 1.5 years after starting pembrolizumab. These receptors all come from an adult with mismatch repair-deficient cancer.

CDR3: CASSWGAERFSYNEQFF. CDR3 sequence (DNA): TGTGCCAGCAGTTGGGGAGCGGAGCGCTTCTCCTACAATGAGCAGTTCTTC. This sequence joins TRBV27 and TRBJ2-1, with D possibly being TRBD2 (5 bases). CDR3 length: 17 amino acids. The V gene lost 4 bases and the J gene lost 0 bases, with 16 bases spanning the gap. The germline CDR1 and CDR2 sequences are MNHEY and SMNVEV (reference sequence).

V gene TRBV14 combines with J gene TRBJ2-7, with D hard to call. V lost 5 bases and J 3 bases, leaving 8 bases between the germline ends. CDR3 length: 12 residues. Germline CDR1 reads SGHDN; CDR2 reads FVKESK. The CDR3 here is CASSGGGYEQYF. The CDR3 coding sequence is TGTGCCAGCAGCGGCGGCGGCTACGAGCAGTACTTC.